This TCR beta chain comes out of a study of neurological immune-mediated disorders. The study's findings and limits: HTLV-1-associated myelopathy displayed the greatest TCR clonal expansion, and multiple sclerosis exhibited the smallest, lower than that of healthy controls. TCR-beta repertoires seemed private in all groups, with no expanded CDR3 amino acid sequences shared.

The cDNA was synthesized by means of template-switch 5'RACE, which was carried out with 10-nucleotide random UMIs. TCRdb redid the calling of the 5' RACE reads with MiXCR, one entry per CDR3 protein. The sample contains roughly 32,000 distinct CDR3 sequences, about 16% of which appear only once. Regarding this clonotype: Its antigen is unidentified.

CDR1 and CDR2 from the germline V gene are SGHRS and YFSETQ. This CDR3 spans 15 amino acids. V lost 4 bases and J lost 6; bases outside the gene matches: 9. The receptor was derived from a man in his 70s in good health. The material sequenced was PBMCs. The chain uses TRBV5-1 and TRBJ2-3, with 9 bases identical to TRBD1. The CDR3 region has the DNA TGCGCCAGCAGCATGGGACAGGGTGCGTCGGATACGCAGTATTTT. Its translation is CASSMGQGASDTQYF.